These 2 T cell receptor beta chains came from one sample sequenced in a study of cytomegalovirus exposure and HLA in healthy donors. The PCR had 60 Vbeta and 13 Jbeta primers. Data came from immunoSEQ multiplex PCR; TCRdb stores just in-frame clones and leaves some out. The sample yields around 69,000 clones, about 73% seen once. The sample consisted of PBMCs. These receptors all come from a woman aged 50 to 60 in good health and CMV-seropositive.

The V call is TRBV7-8, the J call TRBJ1-5; maybe TRBD1 (5 bases). Germline V lookup: CDR1 SGHVS, CDR2 FQNEAQ. Trimming stripped 1 base from V and 4 bases from J, with 14 bases between. The CDR3 consists of 16 residues. The CDR3 spells CASSLGSLGDNQPQHF. The CDR3 DNA sequence: TGTGCCAGCAGCTTAGGATCGTTAGGGGATAATCAGCCCCAGCATTTT. Based on the CDR3 plus reference TRBV7-8 and TRBJ1-5, the full variable domain is GAGVSQSPRYKVAKRGQDVALRCDPISGHVSLFWYQQALGQGPEFLTYFQNEAQLDKSGLPSDRFFAERPEGSVSTLKIQRTQQEDSAVYLCASSLGSLGDNQPQHFGDGTRLSIL.

This chain joins TRBV7-2 and TRBJ1-1, with 7 bases fitting TRBD1. The CDR3 runs to 14 residues. Unmatched junction bases numbered 10, after V lost 6 bases and J lost 6 bases. The germline V gene encodes CDR1 SGHTA and CDR2 FQGNSA. DNA for the CDR3: TGTGCCAGCAGGGCTTATCAGGGGGATGCTGAAGCTTTCTTT. It codes for CASRAYQGDAEAFF.